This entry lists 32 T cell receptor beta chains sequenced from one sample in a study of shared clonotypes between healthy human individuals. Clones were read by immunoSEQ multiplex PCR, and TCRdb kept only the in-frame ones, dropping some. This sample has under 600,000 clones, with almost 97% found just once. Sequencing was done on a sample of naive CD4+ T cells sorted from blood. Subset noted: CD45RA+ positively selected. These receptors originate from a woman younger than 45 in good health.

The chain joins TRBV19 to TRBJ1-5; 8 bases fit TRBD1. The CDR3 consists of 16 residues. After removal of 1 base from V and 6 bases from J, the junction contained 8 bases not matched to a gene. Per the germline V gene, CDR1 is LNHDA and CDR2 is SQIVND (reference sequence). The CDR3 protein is CASSIVGGQGAQPQHF. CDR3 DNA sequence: TGTGCCAGTAGTATAGTGGGCGGGCAGGGGGCTCAGCCCCAGCATTTT.

The CDR3 here is CASSLALRSGPYEQYF. DNA for the CDR3: TGTGCCAGCAGCTTGGCCTTGCGTAGTGGTCCCTACGAGCAGTACTTC. The J gene is TRBJ2-7, the V gene TRBV5-5; D not resolved. The CDR3 is 16 amino acids. V gave up 0 bases and J gave up 2 bases, with 15 bases separating them. The germline V gene has CDR1 SGHKS and CDR2 YYEKEE (reference sequence).

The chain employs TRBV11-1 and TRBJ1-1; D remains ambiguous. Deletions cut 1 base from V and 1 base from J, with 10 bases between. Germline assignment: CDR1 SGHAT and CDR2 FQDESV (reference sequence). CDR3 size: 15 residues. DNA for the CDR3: TGTGCCAGCAGCTTAGGCCCCTTCGAGAACACTGAAGCTTTCTTT. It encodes CASSLGPFENTEAFF.

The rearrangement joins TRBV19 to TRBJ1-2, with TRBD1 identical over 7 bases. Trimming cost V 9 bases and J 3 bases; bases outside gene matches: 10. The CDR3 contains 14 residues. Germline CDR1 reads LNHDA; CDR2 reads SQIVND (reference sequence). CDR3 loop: CASNKGGEDYGYTF. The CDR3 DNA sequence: TGTGCCAGCAATAAAGGGGGCGAGGACTATGGCTACACCTTC.

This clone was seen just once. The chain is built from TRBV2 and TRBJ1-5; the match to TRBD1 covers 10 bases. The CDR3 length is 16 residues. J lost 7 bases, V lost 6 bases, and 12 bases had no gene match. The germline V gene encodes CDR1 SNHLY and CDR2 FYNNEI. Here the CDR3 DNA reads TGTGCCAGCAGCACCGGGCCGGGACAGGGGTACCAGCCCCAGCATTTT. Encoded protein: CASSTGPGQGYQPQHF.

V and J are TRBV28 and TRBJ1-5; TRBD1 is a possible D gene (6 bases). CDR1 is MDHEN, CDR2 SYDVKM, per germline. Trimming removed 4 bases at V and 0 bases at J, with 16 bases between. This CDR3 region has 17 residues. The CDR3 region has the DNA TGTGCCAGCAGTTACGGACAGCTAACTTATAGCAATCAGCCCCAGCATTTT. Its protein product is CASSYGQLTYSNQPQHF.

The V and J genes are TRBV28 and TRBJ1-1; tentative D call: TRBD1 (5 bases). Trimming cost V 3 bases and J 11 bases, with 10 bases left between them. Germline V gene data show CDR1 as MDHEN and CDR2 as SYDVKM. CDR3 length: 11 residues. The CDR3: CASSFGQGAFF. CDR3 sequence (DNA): TGTGCCAGCAGTTTCGGTCAGGGTGCTTTCTTT.

The CDR3 is CASSFGATAGQPQHF. Here the CDR3 DNA reads TGTGCCAGCAGTTTTGGGGCGACGGCGGGTCAGCCCCAGCATTTT. The rearrangement joins TRBV27 to TRBJ1-5, with D possibly matching TRBD1 (5 bases). The germline CDR1 and CDR2 sequences are MNHEY and SMNVEV (reference sequence). The CDR3 extends over 15 amino acids. The V gene lost 3 bases and the J gene lost 6 bases, with 15 bases spanning the gap.

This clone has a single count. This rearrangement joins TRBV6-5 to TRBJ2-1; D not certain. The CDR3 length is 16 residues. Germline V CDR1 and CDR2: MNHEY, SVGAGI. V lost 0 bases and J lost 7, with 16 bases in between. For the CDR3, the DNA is TGTGCCAGCAGTTACTCCCCCCATCCCAAGCCTAATGAGCAGTTCTTC. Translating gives CASSYSPHPKPNEQFF.

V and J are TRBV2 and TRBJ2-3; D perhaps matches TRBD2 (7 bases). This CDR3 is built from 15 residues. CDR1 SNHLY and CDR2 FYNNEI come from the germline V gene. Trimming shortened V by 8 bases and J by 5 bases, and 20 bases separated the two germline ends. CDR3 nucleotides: TGTGCCAGCCGACCGGGGGCGGGAGAGGGAGATACGCAGTATTTT. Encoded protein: CASRPGAGEGDTQYF. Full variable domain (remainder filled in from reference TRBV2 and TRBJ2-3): EPEVTQTPSHQVTQMGQEVILRCVPISNHLYFYWYRQILGQKVEFLVSFYNNEISEKSEIFDDQFSVERPDGSNFTLKIRSTKLEDSAMYFCASRPGAGEGDTQYFGPGTRLTVL.

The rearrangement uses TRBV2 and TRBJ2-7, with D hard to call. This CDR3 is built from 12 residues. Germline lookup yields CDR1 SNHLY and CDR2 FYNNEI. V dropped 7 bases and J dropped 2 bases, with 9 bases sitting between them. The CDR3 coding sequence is TGTGCCAGCAATGAGGCAGCCTACGAGCAGTACTTC. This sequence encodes CASNEAAYEQYF. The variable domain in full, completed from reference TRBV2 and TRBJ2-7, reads EPEVTQTPSHQVTQMGQEVILRCVPISNHLYFYWYRQILGQKVEFLVSFYNNEISEKSEIFDDQFSVERPDGSNFTLKIRSTKLEDSAMYFCASNEAAYEQYFGPGTRLTVT.

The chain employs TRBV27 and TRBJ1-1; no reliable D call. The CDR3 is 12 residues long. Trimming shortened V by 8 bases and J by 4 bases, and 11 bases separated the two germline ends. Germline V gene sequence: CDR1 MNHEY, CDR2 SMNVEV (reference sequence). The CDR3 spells CASGLEGTEAFF. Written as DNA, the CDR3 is TGTGCCAGCGGCCTGGAGGGCACTGAAGCTTTCTTT.

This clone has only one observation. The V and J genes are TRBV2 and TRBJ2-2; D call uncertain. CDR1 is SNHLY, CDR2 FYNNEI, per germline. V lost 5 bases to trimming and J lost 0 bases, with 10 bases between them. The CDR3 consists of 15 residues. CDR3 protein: CASSWMESNTGELFF. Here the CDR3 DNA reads TGTGCCAGCAGTTGGATGGAGTCGAACACCGGGGAGCTGTTTTTT.

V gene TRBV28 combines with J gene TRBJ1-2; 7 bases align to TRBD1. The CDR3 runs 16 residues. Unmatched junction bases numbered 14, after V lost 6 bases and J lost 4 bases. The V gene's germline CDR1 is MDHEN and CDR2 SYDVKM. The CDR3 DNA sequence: TGTGCCAGCAGCCCAGGGGGGGCCGGCGGCGTCTATGGCTACACCTTC. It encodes CASSPGGAGGVYGYTF.

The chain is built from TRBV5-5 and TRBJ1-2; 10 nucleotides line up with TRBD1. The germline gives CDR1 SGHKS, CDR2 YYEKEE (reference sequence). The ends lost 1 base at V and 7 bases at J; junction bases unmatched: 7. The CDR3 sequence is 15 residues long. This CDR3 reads CASSLTDRGAGGYTF. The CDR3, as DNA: TGTGCCAGCAGCTTGACGGACAGGGGGGCTGGTGGCTACACCTTC.

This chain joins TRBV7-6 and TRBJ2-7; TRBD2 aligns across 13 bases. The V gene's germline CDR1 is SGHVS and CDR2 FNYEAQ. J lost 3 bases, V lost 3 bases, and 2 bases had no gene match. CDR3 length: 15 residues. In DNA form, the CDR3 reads TGTGCCAGCAGCTTCGGGACTAGCGGGAACTACGAGCAGTACTTC. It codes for CASSFGTSGNYEQYF.

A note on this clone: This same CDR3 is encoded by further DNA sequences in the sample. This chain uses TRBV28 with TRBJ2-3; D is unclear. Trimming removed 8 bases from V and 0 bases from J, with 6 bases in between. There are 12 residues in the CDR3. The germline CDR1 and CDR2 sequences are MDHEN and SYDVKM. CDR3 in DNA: TGTGCCAGCCAATTAAGCACAGATACGCAGTATTTT. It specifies CASQLSTDTQYF.

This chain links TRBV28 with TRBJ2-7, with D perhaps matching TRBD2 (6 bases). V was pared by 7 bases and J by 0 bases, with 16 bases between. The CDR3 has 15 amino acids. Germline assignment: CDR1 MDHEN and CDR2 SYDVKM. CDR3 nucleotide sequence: TGTGCCAGCACCCCGCGGGGTGGTGTCTCCTACGAGCAGTACTTC. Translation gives CASTPRGGVSYEQYF.

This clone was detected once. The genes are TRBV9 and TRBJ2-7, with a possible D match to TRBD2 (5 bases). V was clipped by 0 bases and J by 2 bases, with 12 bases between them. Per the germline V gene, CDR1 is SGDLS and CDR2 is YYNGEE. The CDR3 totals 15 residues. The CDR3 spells CASSVGGGQAYEQYF. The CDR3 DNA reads TGTGCCAGCAGCGTAGGAGGCGGGCAGGCCTACGAGCAGTACTTC.

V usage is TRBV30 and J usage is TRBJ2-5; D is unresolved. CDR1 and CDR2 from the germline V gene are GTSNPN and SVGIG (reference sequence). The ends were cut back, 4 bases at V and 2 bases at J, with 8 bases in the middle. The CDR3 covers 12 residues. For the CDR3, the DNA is TGTGCCTGGAATACGGGTCAAGAGACCCAGTACTTC. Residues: CAWNTGQETQYF.

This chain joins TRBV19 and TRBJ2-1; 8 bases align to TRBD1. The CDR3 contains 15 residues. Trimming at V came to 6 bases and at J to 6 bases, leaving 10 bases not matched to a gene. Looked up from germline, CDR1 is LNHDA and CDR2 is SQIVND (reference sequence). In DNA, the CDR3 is TGTGCCAGTAGAACCGGGACAGGAGCCATCAATGAGCAGTTCTTC. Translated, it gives CASRTGTGAINEQFF.

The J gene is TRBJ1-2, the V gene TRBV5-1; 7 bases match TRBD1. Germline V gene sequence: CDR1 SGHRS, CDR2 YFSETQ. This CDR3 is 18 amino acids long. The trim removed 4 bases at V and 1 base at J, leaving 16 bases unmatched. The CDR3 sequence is CASSHRTGQASLNYGYTF. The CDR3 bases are TGCGCCAGCAGCCACAGGACAGGCCAGGCCTCACTTAACTATGGCTACACCTTC.

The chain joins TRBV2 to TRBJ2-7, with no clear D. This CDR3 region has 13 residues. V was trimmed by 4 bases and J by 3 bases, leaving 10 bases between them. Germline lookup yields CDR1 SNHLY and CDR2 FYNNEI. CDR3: CASSVTGVYEQYF. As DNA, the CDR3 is TGTGCCAGCAGTGTGACCGGAGTCTACGAGCAGTACTTC.

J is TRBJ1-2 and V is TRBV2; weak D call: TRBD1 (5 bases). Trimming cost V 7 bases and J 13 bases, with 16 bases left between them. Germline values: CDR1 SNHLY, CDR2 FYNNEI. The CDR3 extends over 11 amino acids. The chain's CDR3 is CASTHSEGCTF. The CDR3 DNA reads TGTGCCAGCACCCACAGTGAGGGGTGCACCTTC. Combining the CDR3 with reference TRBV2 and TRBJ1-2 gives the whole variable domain EPEVTQTPSHQVTQMGQEVILRCVPISNHLYFYWYRQILGQKVEFLVSFYNNEISEKSEIFDDQFSVERPDGSNFTLKIRSTKLEDSAMYFCASTHSEGCTFGSGTRLTVV.

CDR3 coding DNA: TGTGCCAGCAGCTTAGGGGAGGTACCTTTGTACTTC. It encodes CASSLGEVPLYF. This chain uses TRBV11-2 with TRBJ2-7; tentatively, D is TRBD2 (6 bases). Germline V lookup: CDR1 SGHAT, CDR2 FQNNGV. The CDR3 is 12 amino acids. V was cut by 1 base and J by 12 bases, with 13 bases left in between.

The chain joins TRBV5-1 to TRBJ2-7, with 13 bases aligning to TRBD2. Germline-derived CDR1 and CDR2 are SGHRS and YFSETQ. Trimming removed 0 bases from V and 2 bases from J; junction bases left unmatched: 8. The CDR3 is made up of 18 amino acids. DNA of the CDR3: TGCGCCAGCAGCTTGGGACTAGCGGGAGGCCCCCGCGCCTACGAGCAGTACTTC. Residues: CASSLGLAGGPRAYEQYF.

The CDR3 protein is CASSPARNYGYTF. CDR3 coding DNA: TGTGCCAGTAGCCCTGCCCGAAACTATGGCTACACCTTC. The chain links TRBV19 to TRBJ1-2; D call uncertain. The CDR3 has 13 amino acids. CDR1 and CDR2 from the germline V gene are LNHDA and SQIVND (reference sequence). The V end lost 6 bases, the J end lost 2 bases, and 10 bases lay between the germline ends.

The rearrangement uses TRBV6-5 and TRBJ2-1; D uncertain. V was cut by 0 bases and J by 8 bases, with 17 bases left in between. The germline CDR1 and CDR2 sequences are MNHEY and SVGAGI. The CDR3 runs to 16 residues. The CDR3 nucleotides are TGTGCCAGCAGTTACTCGGCAACTGCATCGGTCGATGAGCAGTTCTTC. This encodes CASSYSATASVDEQFF.

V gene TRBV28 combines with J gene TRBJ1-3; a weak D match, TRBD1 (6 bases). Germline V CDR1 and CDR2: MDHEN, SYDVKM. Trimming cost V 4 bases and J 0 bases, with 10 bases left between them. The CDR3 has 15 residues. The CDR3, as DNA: TGTGCCAGCAGTTCCGGACAGTTCTCTGGAAACACCATATATTTT. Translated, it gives CASSSGQFSGNTIYF.

In DNA form, the CDR3 reads TGTGCCAGCAGCTTAACTTCGACTAGTCCGCCCTACGAGCAGTACTTC. Translation gives CASSLTSTSPPYEQYF. The rearrangement uses TRBV7-3 and TRBJ2-7; possibly TRBD2 for D (6 bases). CDR3 length equals 16 residues. V was clipped by 0 bases and J by 2 bases, with 14 bases between them. From germline, CDR1 is SGHTA and CDR2 FQGTGA.

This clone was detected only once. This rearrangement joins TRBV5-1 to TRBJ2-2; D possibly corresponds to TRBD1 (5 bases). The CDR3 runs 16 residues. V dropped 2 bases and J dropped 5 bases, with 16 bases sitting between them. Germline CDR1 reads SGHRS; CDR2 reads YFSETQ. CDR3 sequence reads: CASSFSAGQETGELFF. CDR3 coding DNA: TGCGCCAGCAGCTTCTCGGCAGGGCAGGAAACCGGGGAGCTGTTTTTT. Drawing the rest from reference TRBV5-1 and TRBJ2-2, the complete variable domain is KAGVTQTPRYLIKTRGQQVTLSCSPISGHRSVSWYQQTPGQGLQFLFEYFSETQRNKGNFPGRFSGRQFSNSRSEMNVSTLELGDSALYLCASSFSAGQETGELFFGEGSRLTVL.

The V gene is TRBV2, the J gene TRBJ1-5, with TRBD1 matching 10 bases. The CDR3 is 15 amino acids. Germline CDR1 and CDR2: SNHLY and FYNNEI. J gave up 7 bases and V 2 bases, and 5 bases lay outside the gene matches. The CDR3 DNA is TGTGCCAGCAGTGAATGGGGACAGGGGCCGCAGCCCCAGCATTTT. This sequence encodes CASSEWGQGPQPQHF.